These 9 T cell receptor beta chains originate from one sample sequenced in a study of beta chain features in type 1 diabetes. Their recognized antigens are unknown. Overall study findings and caveats: Within each of all four CD4+ subsets, Type 1 diabetes patients had TCRB CDR3s that were moderately but significantly shorter.

Reverse transcribing all isolated RNA meant expressed TCRB transcripts were sequenced. The method was immunoSEQ multiplex PCR; TCRdb's version includes in-frame clones alone and lacks a portion of them. The profile shows roughly 250,000 clones, around 21% of them singletons. Sequencing was carried out using naive CD4+ T cells from blood. The source is a woman between 40 and 55 years old with type 1 diabetes.

The genes are TRBV23-1 and TRBJ1-2; possibly TRBD1 for D (5 bases). TRBV23-1 is an open reading frame, and its role is uncertain. This CDR3 is 15 amino acids long. V lost 7 bases, J lost 8 bases, and 23 bases lay in between. The CDR3: CASNLPTESKYGYTF. The CDR3 DNA reads TGCGCCAGCAACCTCCCGACAGAGTCAAAATACGGCTACACCTTC.

The table lists this clone with a few counts. The rearrangement joins TRBV25-1 to TRBJ1-1; 9 nucleotides align to TRBD1. This CDR3 region has 13 residues. The germline CDR1 and CDR2 sequences are MGHDK and SYGVNS. V lost 1 base, J lost 11 bases, and 5 bases stayed unmatched. The CDR3 DNA follows: TGTGCCAGCAGTGAATCCACAGGGGGCACGGCTTTCTTT. Its translation: CASSESTGGTAFF.

In this sample, this clone turned up a few times. The rearrangement links TRBV25-1 to TRBJ2-7; no definite D call. The CDR3 spans 13 residues. Germline V gives CDR1 MGHDK, CDR2 SYGVNS. Trimming took off 1 base at V and 2 bases at J, with 6 bases between the two ends. The CDR3 DNA is TGTGCCAGCAGTGAATCCCCTGCCTACGAGCAGTACTTC. It encodes CASSESPAYEQYF.

This clone came up a few times. The chain has TRBV4-3 and TRBJ2-3; TRBD2 aligns across 10 bases. Looked up from germline, CDR1 is LGHNA and CDR2 is YSLEER. CDR3 length: 16 residues. J lost 9 bases, V lost 3 bases, and 12 bases had no gene match. This CDR3 is CASSQGTSGAGITQYF. The CDR3 nucleotides are TGCGCCAGCAGCCAGGGAACTAGCGGGGCTGGGATAACGCAGTATTTT.

The V call is TRBV29-1, the J call TRBJ1-1; D perhaps matches TRBD1 (6 bases). Between the trimmed V and J ends, which lost 7 bases and 0 bases, there was a span of 9 bases. Germline V gene sequence: CDR1 SQVTM, CDR2 ANQGSEA. The CDR3 is 12 amino acids. The CDR3 loop is CSADRLNTEAFF. The CDR3 DNA reads as TGCAGCGCTGACAGGTTGAACACTGAAGCTTTCTTT.

The genes are TRBV27 and TRBJ2-7, with a possible D match to TRBD2 (6 bases). Germline V CDR1 and CDR2: MNHEY, SMNVEV (reference sequence). There are 14 residues in the CDR3. Between the trimmed V and J ends, which lost 2 bases and 2 bases, there was a span of 10 bases. The CDR3 sequence: CASSLRGLTYEQYF. The CDR3 region has the DNA TGTGCCAGCAGTTTAAGGGGACTCACCTACGAGCAGTACTTC.

This clone was observed a handful of times. V is TRBV9 and J is TRBJ2-1; D perhaps matches TRBD1 (6 bases). This CDR3 is built from 13 residues. In germline, CDR1 is SGDLS, CDR2 YYNGEE. V was pared by 0 bases and J by 9 bases, with 10 bases between. The DNA for the CDR3 is TGTGCCAGCAGCGTAGCCAGGGGCAGTGAGCAGTTCTTC. Translating gives CASSVARGSEQFF.

The rearrangement uses TRBV5-1 and TRBJ2-2; 12 bases fit TRBD2. Losses at the gene ends were 4 bases for V and 4 bases for J; bases not matched to a gene: 8. This CDR3 spans 17 amino acids. Per germline, CDR1 SGHRS and CDR2 YFSETQ. CDR3 in DNA: TGCGCCAGCAGCCCCATGACTAGCGGGGGCCGCACCGGGGAGCTGTTTTTT. Translating gives CASSPMTSGGRTGELFF.

This clone was counted between two and nine times. The chain combines TRBV19 with TRBJ1-1, with D perhaps matching TRBD1 (6 bases). The CDR3 spans 12 residues. The V and J ends lost 11 bases and 1 base respectively, with 11 bases between them. Looked up from germline, CDR1 is LNHDA and CDR2 is SQIVND (reference sequence). CDR3 nucleotides: TGTGCCGTACTACAGGGGAACACTGAAGCTTTCTTT. It translates to CAVLQGNTEAFF.